Listed below are T cell receptor beta chains from one sample, sequenced in a study of OX40 agonist ivuxolimab in advanced cancers. The table came from immunoSEQ multiplex PCR; TCRdb's copy has only in-frame clones and leaves some out. The data hold 62,000 or so clones, with around nine tenths observed a single time. This specimen was CD4+ or CD8+ T cells sorted from blood, taken in a trial of the OX40 agonist ivuxolimab. The receptors come from an adult with an advanced solid tumor such as melanoma, head and neck, liver or kidney cancer. The CDR3 runs from the conserved cysteine through the conserved F or W. The D gene is left open where the match is weak. A row's size may be missing; if present it is once, few, many or a size class.

V	D	J	size	CDR3	DNA
TRBV18	-	TRBJ1-2	-	CASSPREKTGAYGYTF	TGTGCCAGCTCACCACGCGAAAAGACAGGCGCCTATGGCTACACCTTC
TRBV2	-	TRBJ1-5	-	CASRDPGDSPSNQPQHF	TGTGCCAGCAGGGACCCAGGTGACAGCCCGAGCAATCAGCCCCAGCATTTT
TRBV19	-	TRBJ2-7	-	CASSKSPGEYEQYF	TGTGCCAGTAGTAAAAGCCCCGGGGAGTACGAGCAGTACTTC
TRBV5-4	TRBD2	TRBJ2-1	-	CASSSRSGGGSYEQFF	TGTGCCAGCAGCTCTAGATCGGGCGGGGGTTCGTATGAGCAGTTCTTC
TRBV5-1	TRBD1	TRBJ2-7	-	CASSVGQGNEEQYF	TGCGCCAGCAGCGTCGGACAGGGAAATGAGGAGCAGTACTTC
TRBV5-1	-	TRBJ1-4	-	CASSLGLLQGGEKLFF	TGCGCCAGCAGCTTGGGTTTGCTCCAGGGCGGGGAAAAACTGTTTTTT
TRBV6-5	-	TRBJ1-1	-	CASSYSGWEDTEAFF	TGTGCCAGCAGTTACTCTGGGTGGGAGGACACTGAAGCTTTCTTT
TRBV12-2	-	TRBJ2-1	-	CASRLVVAGGSGVQFF	-
TRBV2	-	TRBJ2-3	-	CASSEIVITDTQYF	TGTGCCAGCAGTGAGATTGTCATCACAGATACGCAGTATTTT
TRBV2	TRBD1	TRBJ1-2	-	CASRGQANWGYTF	TGTGCCAGCAGAGGACAGGCCAACTGGGGCTACACCTTC
TRBV6-6	-	TRBJ2-1	-	CASSKSFSYNEQFF	TGTGCCAGCAGTAAGAGCTTCTCCTACAATGAGCAGTTCTTC
TRBV12-5	-	TRBJ2-1	-	CASGGPRGNEQFF	TGTGCTAGTGGCGGACCGAGGGGGAATGAGCAGTTCTTC
TRBV5-5	-	TRBJ1-3	-	CASIPTSGSGNTIYF	TGTGCCAGCATTCCCACGTCGGGCTCTGGAAACACCATATATTTT
TRBV19	-	TRBJ2-1	-	CASTRLGSYNEQFF	TGTGCCAGTACTAGACTAGGCTCCTACAATGAGCAGTTCTTC
TRBV5-1	TRBD1	TRBJ2-3	-	CASSLNGQGTDTQYF	TGCGCCAGCAGCTTGAACGGACAGGGCACAGATACGCAGTATTTT
TRBV25-1	-	TRBJ1-4	-	CASNLLYNEKLFF	TGTGCCAGCAACCTCTTATATAATGAAAAACTGTTTTTT
TRBV4-2	-	TRBJ1-5	few	CASSQNTNGGQPQHF	TGTGCCAGCAGCCAGAACACCAATGGGGGCCAGCCCCAGCATTTT